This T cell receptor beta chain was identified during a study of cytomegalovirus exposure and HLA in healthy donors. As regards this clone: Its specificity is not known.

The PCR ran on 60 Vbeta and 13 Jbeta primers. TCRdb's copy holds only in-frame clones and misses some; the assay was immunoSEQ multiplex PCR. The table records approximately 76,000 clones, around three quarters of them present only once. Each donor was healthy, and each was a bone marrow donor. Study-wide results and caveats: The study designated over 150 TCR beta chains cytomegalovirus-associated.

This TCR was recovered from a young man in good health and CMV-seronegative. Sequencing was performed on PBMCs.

CDR3 sequence (DNA): TGTGCCAGCAGCTTAGATGGACAGGGAAAGTTCAGTGAGCAGTTCTTC. Protein: CASSLDGQGKFSEQFF. The J gene is TRBJ2-1, the V gene TRBV11-3, with TRBD1 matching 8 bases. V was clipped by 0 bases and J by 9 bases; unmatched bases: 10. CDR1 SGHNT and CDR2 YENEEA come from the germline V gene. The CDR3 length is 16 residues.